This TCR beta chain comes out of a study of blood T cells in healthy people across ages. For this clonotype: Possible read error: a much larger clone is one base away.

Donors gave roughly 10 milliliters of peripheral blood apiece. A minimum of 5 micrograms of total RNA was extracted per sample. Germline values: CDR1 SQVTM, CDR2 ANQGSEA. The CDR3 totals 15 residues. A second PCR, run for 7 to 11 cycles, used a sample-barcoded 5' primer plus a J-beta primer mix. All samples yielded 2.5 million or more CDR3-containing paired-end reads. TCRdb redid the calling of the 5' RACE reads with MiXCR, one entry per CDR3 protein. This table holds 1.5 million to 2 million distinct CDR3 sequences, about 28% found once. The sequenced sample was blood. This receptor was obtained from a woman aged 25 to 39 in good health. The chain has TRBV29-1 and TRBJ1-4; D is perhaps TRBD1 (6 bases). This CDR3 reads CSVLVTSGASEKRFF. The CDR3 nucleotides are TGCAGCGTTCTCGTAACATCAGGGGCGAGTGAAAAACGGTTTTTT.